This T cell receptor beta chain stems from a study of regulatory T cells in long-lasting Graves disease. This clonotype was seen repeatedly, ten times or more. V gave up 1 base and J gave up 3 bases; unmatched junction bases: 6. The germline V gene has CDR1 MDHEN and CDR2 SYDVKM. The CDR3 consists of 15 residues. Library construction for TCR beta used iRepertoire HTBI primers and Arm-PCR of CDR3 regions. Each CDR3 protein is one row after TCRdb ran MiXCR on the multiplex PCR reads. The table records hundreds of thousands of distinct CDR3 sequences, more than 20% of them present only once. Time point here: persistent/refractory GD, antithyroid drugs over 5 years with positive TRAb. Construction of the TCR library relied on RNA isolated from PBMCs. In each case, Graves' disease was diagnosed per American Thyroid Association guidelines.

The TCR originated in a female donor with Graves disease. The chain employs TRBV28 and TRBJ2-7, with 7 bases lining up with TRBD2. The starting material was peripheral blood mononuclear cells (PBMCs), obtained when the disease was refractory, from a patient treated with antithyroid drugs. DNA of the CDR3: TGTGCCAGCAGTTTATTCGGGAGCGGGGTCTACGAGCAGTACTTC. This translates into CASSLFGSGVYEQYF.